This is a list of T cell receptor beta chains from one sample in a study of T cells in Graves' hyperthyroidism and ophthalmopathy. MiXCR, applied by TCRdb to the multiplex PCR reads, yields one record per CDR3 protein. Of under 350,000 distinct CDR3 sequences in the sample, around a sixth were seen once. What was sequenced was blood. All receptors come from a woman between 45 and 65 years old with Graves' hyperthyroidism. CDR3s include the opening cysteine and the closing phenylalanine or tryptophan. Each record gives: J gene, V gene, clone size, CDR3 protein. Clone size is not always given. Where it is, it says once, few, many or a class for expanded clones.

>TRBJ2-1|TRBV4-1|few
CASSLPRQGHSSYNEQFF
>TRBJ2-3|TRBV11-2|many
CASSRSTDTQYF
>TRBJ2-4|TRBV29-1|.
CSVEQQGLEYF
>TRBJ1-4|TRBV4-1|.
CASSLEDWGNEKLFF
>TRBJ2-3|TRBV6-1|.
CASSSQPPGSTDTQYF
>TRBJ2-5|TRBV20-1|few
CSAGGTRLEMTQYF
>TRBJ1-4|TRBV20-1|.
CSGTPGTSNEKLFF
>TRBJ2-1|TRBV30|.
CAWSQGPSWFF
>TRBJ1-5|TRBV11-2|many
CASSLEGLGGQPQHF
>TRBJ1-5|TRBV12-3/TRBV12-4|many
CASTMGRGREPQHF
>TRBJ2-7|TRBV12-3/TRBV12-4|many
CASSPGHSSYEQYF
>TRBJ2-1|TRBV7-2|many
CASSLDLDNEQFF
>TRBJ2-3|TRBV20-1|.
CSARDYLPKWGTDTQYF
>TRBJ1-2|TRBV20-1|few
CSARGDSPDGYTF
>TRBJ2-1|TRBV3-1|.
CASSQDSSGREQFF
>TRBJ2-6|TRBV19|.
CASSSHSSGANVLTF
>TRBJ2-2|TRBV20-1|.
CSAGTGSTGELFF
>TRBJ2-6|TRBV14|.
CASSQLSPLIAGANVLTF
>TRBJ2-1|TRBV7-9|.
CASSLVAGGAEQFF
>TRBJ1-1|TRBV6-1|few
CASKPGGPSTRAFF
>TRBJ1-3|TRBV6-1|.
CASTRTGRRADGNTIYF
>TRBJ2-2|TRBV6-1|many
CASSLGQGFKELFF
>TRBJ2-5|TRBV6-2/TRBV6-3|.
CASSSSGTSYQETQYF
>TRBJ1-2|TRBV24-1|.
CATSDYTSYGYTF
>TRBJ1-2|TRBV28|many
CASSFHIRANDYGYTF
>TRBJ1-2|TRBV12-3/TRBV12-4|few
CASTTPGRRDGYTF
>TRBJ2-3|TRBV6-5|many
CASSYTGTSGATDTQYF
>TRBJ2-2|TRBV2|few
CASQGGGAGWELFF
>TRBJ1-1|TRBV20-1|.
CSATNLLAEAFF
>TRBJ2-7|TRBV27|.
CASRIAGGLSDEQYF
>TRBJ1-1|TRBV6-1|few
CASEDRVSVNTEAFF
>TRBJ1-2|TRBV12-3/TRBV12-4|many
CASSPVRYYGYTF
>TRBJ2-1|TRBV20-1|.
CSARAGSYNEQFF
>TRBJ2-3|TRBV6-1|.
CASTLTASGSVDTQYF